A selection of T cell receptor beta chains follows, all from one sample in a study of blood T cells in healthy people across ages. One entry per CDR3 protein, called by TCRdb with MiXCR from the 5' RACE reads. The top ten hold 13% of the sample, which has approximately 900,000 distinct CDR3 sequences, around 46% seen once. The specimen sequenced was blood. Receptors originate from a man aged 25-40 years in good health. Each CDR3 is given with its conserved first and last residue. The D gene is left open where the match is weak. Rows may omit the clone size; those that give it use once, few, many or a size class.

J: TRBJ2-5
V: TRBV5-1
D: TRBD2
size: NA
DNA: TGCGCCAGCAGCTTGGACATGACTAGCGGTGCGCTGTCGTACTTC
CDR3: CASSLDMTSGALSYF

J: TRBJ1-2
V: TRBV6-5
D: TRBD1
size: NA
DNA: TGTGCCAGCAGTTACCCTGCAGGGGGCGGTTTGTATGGCTACACCTTC
CDR3: CASSYPAGGGLYGYTF

J: TRBJ2-1
V: TRBV7-6
D: NA
size: NA
DNA: TGTGCCAGCAGCGTGGGTAGGGACAATGAGCAGTTCTTC
CDR3: CASSVGRDNEQFF

J: TRBJ2-3
V: TRBV20-1
D: NA
size: NA
DNA: TGCAGTGCTAGGCGACAGCTAGTCACAGATACGCAGTATTTT
CDR3: CSARRQLVTDTQYF

J: TRBJ2-3
V: TRBV12-3/TRBV12-4
D: TRBD2
size: NA
DNA: TGTGCCAGCAGTTGGAAGCGGGGGGGCCCAGATACGCAGTATTTT
CDR3: CASSWKRGGPDTQYF

J: TRBJ2-7
V: TRBV7-2
D: TRBD2
size: NA
DNA: TGTGCCAGCAGCTTACCCCTAGCGGGGCTCCACGAGCAGTACTTC
CDR3: CASSLPLAGLHEQYF

J: TRBJ2-7
V: TRBV20-1
D: NA
size: NA
DNA: TGCAGTGCTACGAGGGGGGGTTCCTACGAGCAGTACTTC
CDR3: CSATRGGSYEQYF

J: TRBJ2-3
V: TRBV6-5
D: TRBD1
size: few
DNA: TGTGCCAGCAGTCGGACAGGGGGCCCTACAGATATGCAGTATTTT
CDR3: CASSRTGGPTDMQYF

J: TRBJ2-1
V: TRBV20-1
D: NA
size: NA
DNA: TGCAGTGCTCTGAGCGCGGGGGCCCCTACAGATGAGCAGTTCTTC
CDR3: CSALSAGAPTDEQFF

J: TRBJ2-1
V: TRBV7-9
D: TRBD1
size: NA
DNA: TGTGCCAGCAGCTTAGCTACAGGGGCGCGGAATGAGCAGTTCTTC
CDR3: CASSLATGARNEQFF

J: TRBJ2-7
V: TRBV12-3/TRBV12-4
D: TRBD2
size: NA
DNA: TGTGCCAGCAGTGGCGGTGGGCGGGGGACCGCCTACGAGCAGTACTTC
CDR3: CASSGGGRGTAYEQYF

J: TRBJ1-2
V: TRBV4-2
D: TRBD1
size: NA
DNA: TGTGCCAGCAGCCAAGAAATTCCCGGGACAGGGCTTATCTATGGCTACACCTTC
CDR3: CASSQEIPGTGLIYGYTF

J: TRBJ2-7
V: TRBV5-1
D: NA
size: NA
DNA: TGCGCCAGCAGCTTGGTGGAGACAGGCGGGTACTACGAGCAGTACTTC
CDR3: CASSLVETGGYYEQYF